This note documents a single TCR beta chain sequence. Vbeta (60) and Jbeta (13) primers were used in the PCR. Sequenced by immunoSEQ multiplex PCR; TCRdb stores in-frame clones only, minus some. The repertoire holds some 100,000 clones, with more than 75% as singletons. These data belong to a study of cytomegalovirus exposure and HLA in healthy donors. Germline values: CDR1 SQVTM, CDR2 ANQGSEA. Trimming took 7 bases from V and 2 from J; bases not matched to a gene: 7. The CDR3 totals 13 residues. The chain uses TRBV29-1 and TRBJ2-5, with TRBD1 matching 7 bases. Sequenced sample: PBMCs. This clonotype was sampled from a woman in her fifties or sixties in good health and CMV-seropositive. CDR3 loop: CSAIGTVQETQYF. In DNA form, the CDR3 reads TGCAGCGCCATAGGGACAGTACAAGAGACCCAGTACTTC.